This T cell receptor (beta chain) was sequenced for a study of T cell clones after liver transplantation. At the level of the study: Samples came from ITN030ST, which attempted immunosuppression withdrawal within 2 years of liver transplantation. A pre-transplant mixed lymphocyte reaction with TCRbeta sequencing defined graft-donor-reactive clones followed in post-transplant blood. Study-wide results and limits: Low donor cell numbers restricted donor-reactive repertoire measurement in a couple of subjects. These preliminary findings come from unstandardized post-transplant sampling times.

Trimming cost V 0 bases and J 3 bases, with 21 bases left between them. The CDR3 extends over 18 amino acids. CDR1 and CDR2 from the germline V gene are SGHRS and YFSETQ. As for this clone: The antigen remains unidentified.

The assay was immunoSEQ multiplex PCR, and TCRdb's table has in-frame clones only and misses some. This table has around 100,000 clones, 75% to 90% appearing once. The V and J genes are TRBV5-1 and TRBJ1-1, with D possibly matching TRBD1 (5 bases). The sample consisted of CD4+ T cells from blood, taken before liver transplant. The receptor was isolated from a human donor who received a liver transplant. Here the CDR3 DNA reads TGCGCCAGCAGCTTGGTCACCACAGGAGCCTATGGAGACACTGAAGCTTTCTTT. Its translation is CASSLVTTGAYGDTEAFF.